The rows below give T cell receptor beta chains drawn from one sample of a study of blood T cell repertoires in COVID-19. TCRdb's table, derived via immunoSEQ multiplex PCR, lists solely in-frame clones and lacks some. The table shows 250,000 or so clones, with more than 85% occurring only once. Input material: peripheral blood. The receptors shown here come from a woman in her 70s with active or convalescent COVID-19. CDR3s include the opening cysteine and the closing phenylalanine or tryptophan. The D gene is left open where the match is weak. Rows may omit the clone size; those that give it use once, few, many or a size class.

CASSFRAGARQETQYF	TGCGCCAGCAGCTTTCGAGCGGGGGCACGGCAAGAGACCCAGTACTTC	NA	TRBD2	TRBV5-1	TRBJ2-5
CASSLLADSGGAVVQPQHF	TGTGCCAGCAGCTTACTGGCAGATTCAGGGGGCGCGGTGGTTCAGCCCCAGCATTTT	once	TRBD1	TRBV7-8	TRBJ1-5
CATATGTSTYNEQFF	TGTGCCACCGCAACAGGGACCTCTACCTACAATGAGCAGTTCTTC	NA	NA	TRBV14	TRBJ2-1
CASSEGGYEQYF	TGTGCCAGCAGCGAGGGAGGGTACGAGCAGTACTTC	NA	TRBD2	TRBV12-3/TRBV12-4	TRBJ2-7
CASSKRLEGEKLFF	TGTGCCAGCAGCAAAAGACTGGAAGGTGAAAAACTGTTTTTT	NA	NA	TRBV3-1/TRBV3-2	TRBJ1-4
CSATDKNTEAFF	TGCAGTGCTACTGATAAAAACACTGAAGCTTTCTTT	NA	NA	TRBV20-1	TRBJ1-1
CASSLGRGGRETEAFF	TGCGCCAGCAGCTTGGGTAGGGGTGGCCGAGAGACTGAAGCTTTCTTT	NA	NA	TRBV5-1	TRBJ1-1
CASSESGQLVGEQYF	TGTGCCAGCAGTGAATCAGGACAGCTCGTTGGCGAGCAGTACTTC	NA	NA	TRBV25-1	TRBJ2-7
CASQLNTDTQYF	TGTGCCAGCCAGTTAAACACAGATACGCAGTATTTT	once	NA	TRBV12-3/TRBV12-4	TRBJ2-3
CASSDPGQGGHEQFF	TGTGCCAGCAGTGACCCCGGACAGGGAGGGCATGAGCAGTTCTTC	NA	NA	TRBV25-1	TRBJ2-1
CASSLGHGGYGYTF	TGCGCCAGCAGCTTGGGACATGGTGGCTATGGCTACACCTTC	NA	NA	TRBV5-1	TRBJ1-2
CASSEGPGTGTGANQPQHF	TGTGCCAGCAGCGAGGGTCCCGGGACAGGGACCGGCGCCAATCAGCCCCAGCATTTT	NA	TRBD1	TRBV9	TRBJ1-5
CASSLQGLEAFF	TGTGCCAGCAGCTTACAGGGGCTCGAAGCTTTCTTT	once	TRBD1	TRBV5-4	TRBJ1-1
CASSLGTSEFYEQYF	TGTGCCAGCAGCTTAGGGACTAGCGAATTCTACGAGCAGTACTTC	few	TRBD2	TRBV11-2	TRBJ2-7
CASSSDRGQPQHF	TGTGCCAGCAGCTCCGACAGGGGCCAGCCCCAGCATTTT	NA	TRBD1	TRBV7-9	TRBJ1-5
CASSLYRGGEQYF	TGTGCCAGCAGTCTGTACAGGGGCGGCGAGCAGTACTTC	NA	TRBD1	TRBV12-3/TRBV12-4	TRBJ2-7
CASSPLGAATNEKLFF	TGTGCCAGCTCACCTCTTGGGGCGGCAACTAATGAAAAACTGTTTTTT	NA	NA	TRBV18	TRBJ1-4
CASSLLTGTGSHGSLHF	TGTGCCAGCAGCTTGTTGACCGGGACAGGGTCACATGGGTCCCTCCACTTT	NA	TRBD1	TRBV5-8	TRBJ1-6
CAISEPAAPQHF	TGTGCCATCAGTGAGCCCGCGGCGCCCCAGCATTTT	NA	NA	TRBV10-3	TRBJ1-5
CASGIRGGDQPQHF	TGTGCCAGTGGAATTAGGGGTGGAGATCAGCCCCAGCATTTT	NA	NA	TRBV19	TRBJ1-5
CASSHGTSGVIYEQYF	TGCGCCAGCAGCCACGGGACTAGCGGGGTGATCTACGAGCAGTACTTC	NA	TRBD2	TRBV4-1	TRBJ2-7
CASSLRGDYNEQFF	TGTGCCAGCAGTTTGCGGGGCGATTACAATGAGCAGTTCTTC	NA	NA	TRBV27	TRBJ2-1
CASSPPSRVKGGYTF	TGTGCCAGCTCACCACCGAGCAGGGTGAAGGGTGGCTACACCTTC	few	NA	TRBV18	TRBJ1-2
CASSLGQGMLGYTIYF	TGTGCCAGCAGCTTAGGACAGGGGATGTTGGGATACACCATATATTTT	NA	TRBD1	TRBV7-6	TRBJ1-3
CASSQGQGSGELFF	TGCGCCAGCAGCCAAGGACAGGGCTCCGGGGAGCTGTTTTTT	NA	TRBD1	TRBV4-1	TRBJ2-2
CASSSNDRGATDTQYF	TGTGCCAGCAGCTCCAACGACAGGGGGGCGACAGATACGCAGTATTTT	NA	TRBD1	TRBV11-3	TRBJ2-3
CASSLGDRLTDTQYF	TGTGCCAGCAGCTTAGGGGACAGACTCACAGATACGCAGTATTTT	NA	TRBD1	TRBV7-9	TRBJ2-3
CASSRLGSDTQYF	TGTGCCAGCAGTCGTCTAGGATCAGATACGCAGTATTTT	few	NA	TRBV6-5	TRBJ2-3
CASSLGLSNQPQHF	TGTGCCAGCAGCCTCGGACTTAGCAATCAGCCCCAGCATTTT	NA	NA	TRBV7-2	TRBJ1-5
CASSIFMGAVEKLFF	TGTGCCAGTAGTATATTCATGGGGGCTGTTGAAAAACTGTTTTTT	NA	NA	TRBV19	TRBJ1-4
CSVGGAMGHEQFF	TGCAGCGTTGGCGGGGCAATGGGCCATGAGCAGTTCTTC	once	NA	TRBV29-1	TRBJ2-1
CASSPPGMNTEAFF	TGTGCCAGCAGTCCCCCGGGAATGAACACTGAAGCTTTCTTT	once	NA	TRBV5-4	TRBJ1-1
CASSYERGLGKQFF	TGTGCCAGCAGCTATGAGCGGGGCCTCGGGAAGCAGTTCTTC	NA	TRBD2	TRBV13	TRBJ2-1
CASSPGQGETQYF	TGTGCCAGCTCACCCGGACAGGGGGAGACCCAGTACTTC	NA	TRBD1	TRBV18	TRBJ2-5
CASSKSRGSIQETQYF	TGCGCCAGCAGTAAATCGCGAGGATCGATTCAAGAGACCCAGTACTTC	NA	NA	TRBV10-1	TRBJ2-5
CASTSGERGYTF	TGTGCCAGCACCTCAGGGGAGCGGGGCTACACCTTC	NA	NA	TRBV7-8	TRBJ1-2
CSVDRGNEKLFF	TGCAGCGTTGATCGGGGTAATGAAAAACTGTTTTTT	once	NA	TRBV29-1	TRBJ1-4
CASSLAGDTGELFF	TGCGCCAGCAGCTTGGCAGGGGACACCGGGGAGCTGTTTTTT	NA	NA	TRBV5-1	TRBJ2-2
CASSRPRGGDPTGELFF	TGTGCCAGCAGCCGTCCTAGGGGGGGCGATCCAACCGGGGAGCTGTTTTTT	few	NA	TRBV6-2/TRBV6-3	TRBJ2-2
CASRSYGTGKRAGELFF	TGCGCCAGCAGGAGCTATGGGACAGGGAAAAGGGCCGGGGAGCTGTTTTTT	NA	TRBD1	TRBV5-1	TRBJ2-2
CASSAHRGRIQNTEAFF	TGTGCCAGCAGCGCCCACAGGGGGCGAATCCAGAACACTGAAGCTTTCTTT	NA	TRBD1	TRBV9	TRBJ1-1
CASSQDTGRGGTAGELFF	TGCGCCAGCAGCCAAGATACTGGGCGGGGGGGTACGGCCGGGGAGCTGTTTTTT	NA	TRBD2	TRBV4-1	TRBJ2-2
CASSHQGPRGPYGYTF	TGTGCCAGCAGCCATCAAGGCCCCAGGGGACCCTATGGCTACACCTTC	NA	NA	TRBV14	TRBJ1-2
CASSIRSTGRTQPQHF	TGTGCCAGTAGTATTCGTTCCACAGGGCGGACTCAGCCCCAGCATTTT	NA	NA	TRBV19	TRBJ1-5